Given below is one TCR beta chain in context. Its antigen is not known. This sample was included in a study of chemoradiotherapy in HPV16-positive cancers. Study-wide points: The functional HPV-specific definition rests on just two HPV16-positive patients.

Germline V lookup: CDR1 SGDLS, CDR2 YYNGEE. The CDR3 is 15 amino acids. V was clipped by 4 bases and J by 5 bases; unmatched bases: 10. The data were produced by immunoSEQ multiplex PCR, yet TCRdb's version contains in-frame clones alone and is incomplete. The sample has around 13,000 clones, 89% seen once. The receptor comes from a human donor with HPV-associated anogenital cancer. This rearrangement joins TRBV9 to TRBJ2-5; 8 nucleotides line up with TRBD1. Sequenced here: blood, sampled from a patient who underwent chemoradiotherapy. CDR3 residues: CASSRTGLYGETQYF. DNA of the CDR3: TGTGCCAGCAGCAGGACAGGGTTGTATGGGGAGACCCAGTACTTC.